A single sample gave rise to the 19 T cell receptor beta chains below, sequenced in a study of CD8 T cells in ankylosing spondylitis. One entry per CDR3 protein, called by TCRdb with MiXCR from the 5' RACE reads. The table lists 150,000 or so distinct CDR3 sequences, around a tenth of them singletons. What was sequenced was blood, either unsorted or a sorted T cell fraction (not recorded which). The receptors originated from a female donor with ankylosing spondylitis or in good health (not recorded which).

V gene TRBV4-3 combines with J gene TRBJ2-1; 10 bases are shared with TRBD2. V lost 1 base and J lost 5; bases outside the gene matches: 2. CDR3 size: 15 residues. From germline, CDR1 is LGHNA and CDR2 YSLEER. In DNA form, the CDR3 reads TGCGCCAGCAGCCAAGGAGCGGGAGGGCACAATGAGCAGTTCTTC. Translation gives CASSQGAGGHNEQFF.

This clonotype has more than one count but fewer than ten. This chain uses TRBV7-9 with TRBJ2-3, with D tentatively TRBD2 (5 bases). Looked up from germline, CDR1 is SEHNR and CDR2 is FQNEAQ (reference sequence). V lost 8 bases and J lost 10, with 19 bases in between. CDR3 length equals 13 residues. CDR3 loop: CASAKPGVGPQYF. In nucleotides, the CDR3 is TGTGCCAGCGCCAAGCCCGGGGTCGGGCCGCAGTATTTT.

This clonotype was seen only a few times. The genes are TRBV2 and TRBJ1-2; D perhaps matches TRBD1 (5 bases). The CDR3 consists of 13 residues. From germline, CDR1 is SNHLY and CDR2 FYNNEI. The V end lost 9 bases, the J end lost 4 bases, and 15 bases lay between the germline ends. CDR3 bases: TGTGCCAGTCCCAAGGAGACAGTCTATGGCTACACCTTC. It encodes CASPKETVYGYTF.

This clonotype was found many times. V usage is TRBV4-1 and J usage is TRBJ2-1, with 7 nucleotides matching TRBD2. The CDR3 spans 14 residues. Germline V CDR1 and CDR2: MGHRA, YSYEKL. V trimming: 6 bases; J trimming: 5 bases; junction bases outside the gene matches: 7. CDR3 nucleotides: TGCGCCAGCAGTTATCGGGACTATGACAATGAGCAGTTCTTC. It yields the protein CASSYRDYDNEQFF.

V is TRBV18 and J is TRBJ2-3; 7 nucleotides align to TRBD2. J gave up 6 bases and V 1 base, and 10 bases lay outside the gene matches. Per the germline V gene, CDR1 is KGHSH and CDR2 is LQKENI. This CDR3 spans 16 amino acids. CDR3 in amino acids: CASSPHGGRGSDTQYF. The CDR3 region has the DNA TGTGCCAGCTCACCACACGGCGGGAGAGGATCGGATACGCAGTATTTT.

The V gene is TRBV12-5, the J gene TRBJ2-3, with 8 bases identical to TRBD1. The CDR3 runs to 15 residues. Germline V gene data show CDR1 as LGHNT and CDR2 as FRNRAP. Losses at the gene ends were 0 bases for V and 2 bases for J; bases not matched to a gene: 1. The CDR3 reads CASGLVQGATDTQYF. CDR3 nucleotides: TGTGCTAGTGGTTTGGTGCAGGGGGCCACAGATACGCAGTATTTT.

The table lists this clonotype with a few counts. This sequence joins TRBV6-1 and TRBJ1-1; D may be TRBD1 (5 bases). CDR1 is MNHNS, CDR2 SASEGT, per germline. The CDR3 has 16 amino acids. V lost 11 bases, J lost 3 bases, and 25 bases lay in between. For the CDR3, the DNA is TGTGCCGTCAGCGAGCACAGGATCCGGGGGGACACTGAAGCTTTCTTT. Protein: CAVSEHRIRGDTEAFF.

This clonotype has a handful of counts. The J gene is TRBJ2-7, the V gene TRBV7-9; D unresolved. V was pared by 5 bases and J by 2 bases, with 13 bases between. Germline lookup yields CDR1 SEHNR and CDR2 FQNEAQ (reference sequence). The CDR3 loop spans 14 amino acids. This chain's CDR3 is CASSPTGLAYEQYF. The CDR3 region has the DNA TGTGCCAGCAGCCCGACCGGGCTAGCCTACGAGCAGTACTTC.

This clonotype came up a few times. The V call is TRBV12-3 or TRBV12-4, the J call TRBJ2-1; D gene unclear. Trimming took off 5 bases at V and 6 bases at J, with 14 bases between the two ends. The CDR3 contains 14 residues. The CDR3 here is CASSNVPGVNEQFF. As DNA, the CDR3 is TGTGCCAGCAGTAACGTCCCCGGAGTCAATGAGCAGTTCTTC.

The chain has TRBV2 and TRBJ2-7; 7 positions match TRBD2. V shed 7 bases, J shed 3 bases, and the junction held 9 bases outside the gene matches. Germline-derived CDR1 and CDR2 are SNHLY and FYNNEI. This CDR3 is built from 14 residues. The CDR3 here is CASIKRSGGYEQYF. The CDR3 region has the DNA TGTGCCAGCATTAAGAGGTCGGGAGGCTACGAGCAGTACTTC.

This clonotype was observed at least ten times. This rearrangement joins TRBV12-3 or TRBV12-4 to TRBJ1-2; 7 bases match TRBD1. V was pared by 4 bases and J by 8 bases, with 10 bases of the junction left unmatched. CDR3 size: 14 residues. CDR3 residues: CASSYAGGGVGYTF. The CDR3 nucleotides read TGTGCCAGCAGTTACGCAGGGGGAGGTGTGGGCTACACCTTC.

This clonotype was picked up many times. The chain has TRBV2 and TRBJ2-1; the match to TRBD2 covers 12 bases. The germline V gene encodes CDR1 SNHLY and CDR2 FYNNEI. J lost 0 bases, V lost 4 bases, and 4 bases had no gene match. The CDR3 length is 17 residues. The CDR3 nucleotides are TGTGCCAGCAGTGGTGGGACTAGCGGGCGCTCCTACAATGAGCAGTTCTTC. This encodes CASSGGTSGRSYNEQFF.

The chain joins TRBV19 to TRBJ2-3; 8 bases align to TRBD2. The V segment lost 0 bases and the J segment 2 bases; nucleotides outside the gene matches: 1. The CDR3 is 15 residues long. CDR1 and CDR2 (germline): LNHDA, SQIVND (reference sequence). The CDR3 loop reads CASSIELADTDTQYF. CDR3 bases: TGTGCCAGTAGTATAGAACTAGCGGACACAGATACGCAGTATTTT.

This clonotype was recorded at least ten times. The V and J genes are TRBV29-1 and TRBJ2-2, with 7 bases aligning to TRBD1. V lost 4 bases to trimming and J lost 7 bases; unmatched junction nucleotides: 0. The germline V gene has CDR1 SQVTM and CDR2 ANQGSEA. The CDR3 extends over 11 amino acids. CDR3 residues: CSVGQGGELFF. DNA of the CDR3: TGCAGCGTTGGACAGGGCGGGGAGCTGTTTTTT.

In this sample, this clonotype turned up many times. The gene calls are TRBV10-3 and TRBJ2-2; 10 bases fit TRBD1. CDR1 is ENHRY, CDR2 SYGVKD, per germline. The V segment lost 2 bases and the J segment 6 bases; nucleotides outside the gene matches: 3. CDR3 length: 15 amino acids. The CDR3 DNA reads TGTGCCATCAGTGAGAGACAGGGGGCTTCCGGGGAGCTGTTTTTT. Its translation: CAISERQGASGELFF.

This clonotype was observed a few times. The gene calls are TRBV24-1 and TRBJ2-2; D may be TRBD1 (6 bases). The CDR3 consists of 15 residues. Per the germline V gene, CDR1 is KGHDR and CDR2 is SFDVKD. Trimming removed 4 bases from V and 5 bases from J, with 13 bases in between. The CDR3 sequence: CATSDPTGGTGELFF. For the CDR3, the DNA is TGTGCCACCAGTGACCCGACAGGCGGAACCGGGGAGCTGTTTTTT.

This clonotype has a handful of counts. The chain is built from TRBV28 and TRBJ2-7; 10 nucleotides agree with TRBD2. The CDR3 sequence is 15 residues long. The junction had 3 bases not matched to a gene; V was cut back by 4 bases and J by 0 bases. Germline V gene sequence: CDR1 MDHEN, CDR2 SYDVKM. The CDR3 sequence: CASSSGTSDSYEQYF. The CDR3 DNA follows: TGTGCCAGCAGTTCCGGGACTAGCGACTCCTACGAGCAGTACTTC.

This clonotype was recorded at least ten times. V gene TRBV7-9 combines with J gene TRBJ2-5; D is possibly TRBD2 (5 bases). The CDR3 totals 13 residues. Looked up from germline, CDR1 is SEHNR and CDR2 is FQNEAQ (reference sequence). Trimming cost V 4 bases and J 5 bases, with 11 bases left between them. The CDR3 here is CASSSSLKETQYF. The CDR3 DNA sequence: TGTGCCAGCAGCTCTAGCCTTAAGGAGACCCAGTACTTC.

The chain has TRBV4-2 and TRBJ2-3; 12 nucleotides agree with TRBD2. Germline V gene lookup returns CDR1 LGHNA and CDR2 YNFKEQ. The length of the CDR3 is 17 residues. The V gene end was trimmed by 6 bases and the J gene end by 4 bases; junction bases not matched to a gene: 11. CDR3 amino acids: CASSPAGLAGSADTQYF. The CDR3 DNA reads TGTGCCAGCAGTCCTGCAGGACTAGCGGGGAGTGCAGATACGCAGTATTTT.